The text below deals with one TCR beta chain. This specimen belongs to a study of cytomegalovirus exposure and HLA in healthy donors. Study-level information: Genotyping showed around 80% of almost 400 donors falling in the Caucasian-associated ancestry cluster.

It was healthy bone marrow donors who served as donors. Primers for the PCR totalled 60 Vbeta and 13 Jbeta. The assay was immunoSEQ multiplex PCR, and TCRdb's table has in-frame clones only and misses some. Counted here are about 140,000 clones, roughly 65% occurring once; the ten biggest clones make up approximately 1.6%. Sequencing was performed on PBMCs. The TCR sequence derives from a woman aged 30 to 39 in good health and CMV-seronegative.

In DNA form, the CDR3 reads TGTGAGAGGGATACGCAGTATTTT. It is translated as CERDTQYF. V is TRBV30 and J is TRBJ2-3; D is undetermined. The germline V gene encodes CDR1 GTSNPN and CDR2 SVGIG (reference sequence). This CDR3 comprises 8 residues.